This T cell receptor beta chain stems from a study of T cells after yellow fever vaccination. Overall study: SMART-Seq v4 Ultra Low Input handled preparation of low-cell-number fractions.

In this sample, this clonotype turned up a few times. Its antigen is not known. V dropped 3 bases and J dropped 9; count of bases not matched to a gene: 9. The length of the CDR3 is 15 residues. In germline, CDR1 is KGHDR, CDR2 SFDVKD. Study results and limitations: Detected again after the booster were most primary-vaccination clones, at approximately 96% CD4 and roughly 88% CD8. Contamination by abundant bulk-population clonotypes could be present in FACS-sorted repertoires.

Template switching by 5'RACE produced TCR cDNA, adding a universal primer site and UMIs. TCRdb used MiXCR to reprocess the 5' RACE reads, holding one entry per CDR3 protein. The table lists some 160,000 distinct CDR3 sequences, roughly 8.8% of them singletons. The source is a man between 18 and 29 years old who received the YFV17D yellow fever vaccine. This chain connects TRBV24-1 to TRBJ2-4, with TRBD2 matching 8 bases. The sample in question was CD8+ T cells sorted from PBMCs, obtained 45 days after the yellow fever booster vaccination. This CDR3 reads CATSDTIGTRGIQYF. CDR3 nucleotides: TGTGCCACCAGTGATACGATTGGGACTAGGGGCATTCAGTACTTC.